This TCR beta chain was found in a study of shared clonotypes between healthy human individuals (dated by TCRdb to about 2020). Looking at the study overall: The cohort included three men and a couple of women between 18 and 49 years of age. For each donor, CD4 naive and CD4 memory were each given three plates, CD8 naive was given two plates, and CD8 memory was given one plate. To estimate repertoire size and how much clonotype sharing occurs between individuals, the study deeply sequenced the blood TCR repertoires of roughly 5 healthy adults. To increase sequencing depth and limit assay-specific biases, different laboratories used diverse techniques to prepare libraries and sequence TCR repertoires. Per donor, leukapheresis produced somewhere between about 0.9 and 10 billion PBMCs.

On the study overall, not on this receptor specifically: Sampling was restricted to blood, and TCR repertoires in tissues likely differ from the TCR repertoires found in blood. Sharing across several donors was observed for about 5% of naive CD4, 3% to 3.5% of naive CD8, 2% to 2.5% of memory CD4, and over 0.3% of memory CD8 clonotypes. Even with the large sequencing depth, rarefaction of the sorted-subset datasets indicated that sequencing was incomplete. Based on pairwise subsampling, the degree of clonotype sharing among donors was expected to be affected by sequencing depth. Naive subsets generally had larger estimated clonotype richness than memory subsets did. The small number of donors limited the genetic and exposure-history diversity represented. Clonotypes shared by all four sorted-subset donors showed higher generation probabilities than non-shared clonotypes.

V and J are trimmed by 1 base and 3 bases, and the gene matches miss 5 bases of the junction. The CDR3 numbers 15 residues from cysteine through phenylalanine. The CDR3 DNA has 45 bases and is translated from base 1. CDR1 LGHNA and CDR2 YSLEER were looked up in the germline V gene. CD8 naive samples were obtained by positive selection for CCR7 among CD45RO-negative cells, yielding a CD45RA+CCR7+ population from which TemRA cells were excluded. The donors were healthy, HIV-negative adults with no recently reported acute infections or vaccinations. All donors were Caucasian adults living in Nashville, Tennessee, USA. After blood collection by leukapheresis, PBMCs were isolated using Ficoll-Histopaque density gradient centrifugation and then cryopreserved in the vapor phase of liquid nitrogen. Analytical flow cytometry was used to check the purity and quantity of every magnetically sorted T cell population. Each sorted fraction had its genomic DNA isolated and then quantified by UV absorbance on a Nanodrop 2000c.

Using the deep immunoSEQ assay, multiplex PCR amplified TCR CDR3 regions from genomic DNA. Extracted genomic DNA from each cell subset was distributed evenly across all wells of several immunoSEQ 96-well plates, and each plate was treated as a replicate. For sorted subsets, about 200 ng genomic DNA, equal to 30,000 to 35,000 T cell genomes, was loaded into each replicate PCR. Purified libraries were measured with a Qubit 3.0 fluorometer, size-checked on a Bioanalyzer 2100, and measured again with the KAPA Library Quantification kit. Every immunoSEQ 96-well plate was sequenced on a separate single-read 150-cycle Illumina NextSeq 550 flow cell. The published analysis was carried out like this. Because only junctional sequences without quality scores were contained in the immunoSEQ output, filtering matching that applied to full-length reads could not be performed. To assign V/J genes and CDR3, sequences were annotated using PyIR, a Python wrapper for IgBLAST v1.9, with IMGT germline references. Any read was removed if the V/J assignment was weak (E-value above 1e-6), the CDR3 was missing, or the read contained stop codons, out-of-frame junctions, or ambiguous translated residues. V3J clonotypes were defined by identical inferred V gene, J gene, and CDR3 amino acid sequence. Percentage overlap between repertoires was calculated by dividing the number of shared unique clonotypes by the size of the smaller repertoire. RTK rarefaction, the Chao1 estimator, and Recon v2.1 estimates of unobserved clonotypes were used to assess repertoire richness. OLGA was used to compute generation probabilities for all TCRbeta clonotypes that the gDNA method yielded from four donors. TCRdb limited this immuneACCESS table to in-frame rearrangements with V and J called. A share of clones is missing; checked studies link under half to unresolved V genes, and the rest is unexplained. D and trimming were read from the DNA, whereas the V and J calls and clone size are those reported in that table. Counted in this sample were millions of clones; about 95% of them appeared once. The ten largest make up about 1.1% of the sample.

On this clone: This clone's antigen is unknown. Within one base of it there is no much larger clone, and no base qualities were kept.

The sequence was obtained from a man between 18 and 29 years old in good health. Recombination linked TRBV4-3 to TRBJ1-1; 7 central bases correspond to TRBD1. Sample: naive CD8+ T cells sorted from blood. The sample's cell subset or site label is to be understood as: CD45RA+CCR7+. The CDR3 is CASSQGPTGDTEAFF. The nucleotide sequence is given as TGCGCCAGCAGCCAAGGGCCCACAGGGGACACTGAAGCTTTCTTT.